These 21 T cell receptor beta chains share one sample of origin, sequenced in a study of shared clonotypes between healthy human individuals. Assay used: immunoSEQ multiplex PCR; TCRdb lists only in-frame clones, some missing. This table has 2 million to 2.5 million clones, roughly 93% appearing once. Material for sequencing was naive CD4+ T cells from PBMCs. Subset noted: CD45RA+ positively selected. The receptor source for this set is a man younger than 30 in good health. Some clones in this sample may be carry-over from other donors' samples.

The V and J genes are TRBV5-1 and TRBJ2-7, with TRBD2 identical over 11 bases. Per germline, CDR1 SGHRS and CDR2 YFSETQ. J lost 3 bases, V lost 3 bases, and 8 bases had no gene match. This CDR3 has 16 residues. CDR3 bases: TGCGCCAGCAGCTCCCCCGGACTAGCGGGCTTCTACGAGCAGTACTTC. This encodes CASSSPGLAGFYEQYF. The whole variable domain, remainder taken from reference TRBV5-1 and TRBJ2-7, is KAGVTQTPRYLIKTRGQQVTLSCSPISGHRSVSWYQQTPGQGLQFLFEYFSETQRNKGNFPGRFSGRQFSNSRSEMNVSTLELGDSALYLCASSSPGLAGFYEQYFGPGTRLTVT.

The chain has TRBV7-3 and TRBJ2-5; D possibly corresponds to TRBD2 (5 bases). The CDR3 length is 14 residues. V was clipped by 7 bases and J by 5 bases, with 17 bases between them. Germline CDR1 and CDR2: SGHTA and FQGTGA. CDR3 sequence: CASTLQPGVETQYF. The CDR3 DNA follows: TGTGCCAGCACCCTCCAGCCCGGGGTTGAGACCCAGTACTTC.

A single count supports this clone. J is TRBJ2-4 and V is TRBV4-3; 12 nucleotides line up with TRBD1. J lost 11 bases, V lost 0 bases, and 11 bases had no gene match. The CDR3 sequence is 17 residues long. CDR1 is LGHNA, CDR2 YSLEER, per germline. CDR3 nucleotides: TGCGCCAGCAGCCAAGATGGCGGGACAGGGGGCGCGACTTTTCAGTACTTC. Its translation is CASSQDGGTGGATFQYF.

The chain joins TRBV19 to TRBJ1-5, with 7 nucleotides matching TRBD1. J gave up 5 bases and V 6 bases, and 7 bases lay outside the gene matches. This CDR3 comprises 14 residues. Germline CDR1 reads LNHDA; CDR2 reads SQIVND (reference sequence). The chain's CDR3 is CASSAGQNDQPQHF. The CDR3 nucleotides read TGTGCCAGTAGCGCGGGACAGAACGATCAGCCCCAGCATTTT.

The chain uses TRBV5-6 and TRBJ2-2; 8 nucleotides align to TRBD1. V lost 5 bases and J lost 5; bases outside the gene matches: 5. This CDR3 spans 14 amino acids. Germline V gives CDR1 SGHDT, CDR2 YYEEEE. The CDR3 DNA reads TGTGCCAGCAGACCGACAGGGGCGACCGGGGAGCTGTTTTTT. Amino acid sequence: CASRPTGATGELFF.

This chain joins TRBV4-2 and TRBJ1-2; D may be TRBD1 (5 bases). The CDR3 runs to 15 residues. V shed 0 bases and J shed 2 bases, with 10 bases lying between them. Germline CDR1 and CDR2: LGHNA and YNFKEQ. The CDR3 here is CASSQEYQGNYGYTF. The CDR3, as DNA: TGTGCCAGCAGCCAAGAATATCAGGGAAACTATGGCTACACCTTC.

The chain links TRBV19 to TRBJ2-4; a possible D gene is TRBD2 (5 bases). With 3 bases removed from V and 1 base from J, the gap between germline ends came to 16 bases. The germline V gene has CDR1 LNHDA and CDR2 SQIVND (reference sequence). CDR3 length equals 17 residues. The DNA for the CDR3 is TGTGCCAGTAGTATCCCCGCGGGCGAAAGGGCCAAAAACATTCAGTACTTC. This codes for CASSIPAGERAKNIQYF.

The chain couples TRBV10-3 to TRBJ1-1; 9 positions match TRBD1. With 6 bases clipped from V and 0 bases from J, the junction kept 8 bases outside the gene matches. This CDR3 has 16 residues. The germline V gene encodes CDR1 ENHRY and CDR2 SYGVKD. The CDR3 DNA is TGTGCCATCAGCCCGGGACAGGGCCGTATGAACACTGAAGCTTTCTTT. It translates to CAISPGQGRMNTEAFF.

This clone has only one observation. The chain joins TRBV2 to TRBJ2-3; no firm D call. Looked up from germline, CDR1 is SNHLY and CDR2 is FYNNEI. The CDR3 has 12 residues. The ends were cut back, 5 bases at V and 8 bases at J, with 11 bases in the middle. DNA for the CDR3: TGTGCCAGCAGTCCGGAGTCAGGTACGCAGTATTTT. Its translation is CASSPESGTQYF.

Details on this clone: At one of its ends the junction is not consistent with the germline gene, which may arise from a read error. This chain joins TRBV2 and TRBJ1-2; unclear D gene. Germline CDR1 SNHLY, CDR2 FYNNEI. The CDR3 consists of 12 residues. The CDR3 coding sequence is TGTGCCAGCAGTGAAGCGCTGGGGAGTCTATCATTC. It yields the protein CASSEALGSLSF.

This clone was picked up a small number of times. In DNA, the CDR3 is TGTGCCAGCAGTGGTTGGTTGAACACTGAAGCTTTCTTT. Translated, it gives CASSGWLNTEAFF. The genes are TRBV6-1 and TRBJ1-1; D remains unclear. The CDR3 covers 13 residues. The germline V gene has CDR1 MNHNS and CDR2 SASEGT. V was clipped by 4 bases and J by 0 bases, with 6 bases between them.

V gene TRBV5-1 combines with J gene TRBJ2-6; no definite D call. Germline lookup yields CDR1 SGHRS and CDR2 YFSETQ. The CDR3 runs 16 residues. Trimming stripped 3 bases from V and 0 bases from J, with 10 bases between. CDR3 in amino acids: CASSSGSLSGANVLTF. The CDR3 nucleotides read TGCGCCAGCAGCTCGGGTTCCCTCTCTGGGGCCAACGTCCTGACTTTC. Full variable domain (remainder filled in from reference TRBV5-1 and TRBJ2-6): KAGVTQTPRYLIKTRGQQVTLSCSPISGHRSVSWYQQTPGQGLQFLFEYFSETQRNKGNFPGRFSGRQFSNSRSEMNVSTLELGDSALYLCASSSGSLSGANVLTFGAGSRLTVL.

The J gene is TRBJ2-5, the V gene TRBV6-5; no clear D. The CDR3 extends over 14 amino acids. Trimming removed 4 bases at V and 1 base at J, with 10 bases between. Germline V CDR1 and CDR2: MNHEY, SVGAGI. CDR3 protein: CASSLGILQETQYF. CDR3 sequence (DNA): TGTGCCAGCAGTTTAGGGATCCTCCAAGAGACCCAGTACTTC.

The chain recombines TRBV5-1 with TRBJ2-3; D call uncertain. V was trimmed by 6 bases and J by 2 bases, leaving 13 bases between them. This CDR3 has 14 residues. Germline V CDR1 and CDR2: SGHRS, YFSETQ. CDR3 residues: CASKVGLNTDTQYF. CDR3 DNA: TGCGCCAGCAAAGTCGGGCTGAACACAGATACGCAGTATTTT.

The rearrangement links TRBV7-3 to TRBJ1-4; 7 nucleotides line up with TRBD1. Germline V lookup: CDR1 SGHTA, CDR2 FQGTGA. J was trimmed by 5 bases and V by 7 bases; bases with no gene match: 7. The CDR3 has 14 residues. CDR3 in DNA: TGTGCCAGCATGACCAGCAGGGGGAATGAAAAACTGTTTTTT. Translation gives CASMTSRGNEKLFF.

The genes are TRBV5-1 and TRBJ1-1; D perhaps matches TRBD1 (5 bases). V was cut by 6 bases and J by 5 bases, with 14 bases left in between. Per germline, CDR1 SGHRS and CDR2 YFSETQ. CDR3 length equals 13 residues. The CDR3 sequence: CASKWGPETEAFF. As DNA, the CDR3 is TGCGCCAGCAAGTGGGGCCCGGAGACTGAAGCTTTCTTT.

This clone has just one count. The V call is TRBV28, the J call TRBJ1-6; the D gene is possibly TRBD1 (6 bases). Trimming took off 5 bases at V and 14 bases at J, with 19 bases between the two ends. The length of the CDR3 is 14 residues. Per germline, CDR1 MDHEN and CDR2 SYDVKM. The DNA of the CDR3 is TGTGCCAGCAGTCCACTCCCTGGGACACAGTCCCTCCACTTT. It specifies CASSPLPGTQSLHF.

This clone was found a few times. Germline is not matched at one junction end, which may reflect a read error. V is TRBV2 and J is TRBJ1-5, with D possibly being TRBD1 (5 bases). This CDR3 is 13 amino acids long. From germline, CDR1 is SNHLY and CDR2 FYNNEI. The CDR3 protein is CAGRENFNQPQHF. CDR3 sequence (DNA): TGTGCCGGCAGGGAAAATTTCAATCAGCCCCAGCATTTT.

The table lists this clone with a few counts. This chain joins TRBV29-1 and TRBJ1-1; no clear D gene. Germline CDR1 SQVTM, CDR2 ANQGSEA. The CDR3 is 13 amino acids. Trimming shortened V by 2 bases and J by 6 bases, and 13 bases separated the two germline ends. The DNA for the CDR3 is TGCAGCGTTGAACGGACCCAAGTCCCTGAAGCTTTCTTT. Translation: CSVERTQVPEAFF.

The genes are TRBV30 and TRBJ1-6, with no clear D. Trimming removed 3 bases at V and 7 bases at J, with 19 bases between. There are 16 residues in the CDR3. Germline assignment: CDR1 GTSNPN and CDR2 SVGIG (reference sequence). The CDR3 DNA reads TGTGCCTGGAGGGGGATACGGCGGGGAGGGAATTCACCCCTCCACTTT. Its protein product is CAWRGIRRGGNSPLHF.

The V call is TRBV18, the J call TRBJ2-3; 10 bases are shared with TRBD2. CDR3 length: 16 residues. Germline V gene sequence: CDR1 KGHSH, CDR2 LQKENI. The V segment lost 5 bases and the J segment 2 bases; nucleotides outside the gene matches: 7. CDR3 DNA sequence: TGTGCCAGCTCAGAGTTAGCGGGAGGCGCCACAGATACGCAGTATTTT. Translating it yields CASSELAGGATDTQYF.